Presented here are 23 T cell receptor beta chains from one specimen sequenced in a study of blood T cells in healthy people across ages. Primers used in a second PCR of roughly 6 to 12 cycles were a sample-barcoded 5' primer and a J-beta primer mix. Using its own MiXCR run on the 5' RACE reads, TCRdb lists one record per CDR3 protein. There are roughly 650,000 distinct CDR3 sequences in the sample; 32% occur only once, and 15% lies in the top ten. Source material: blood. The receptors stem from a woman older than 75 in good health.

This clonotype was seen repeatedly, ten times or more. This chain links TRBV5-5 with TRBJ2-4, with D possibly TRBD2 on 5 matching bases. CDR1 SGHKS and CDR2 YYEKEE come from the germline V gene (reference sequence). The CDR3 is 13 amino acids. V was shortened by 3 bases and J by 9 bases, with 13 bases between the two germline ends. The CDR3 sequence is CASSSTDGGIQYF. The DNA of the CDR3 is TGTGCCAGCAGCTCCACCGACGGAGGCATTCAGTACTTC. The full variable domain, in which reference TRBV5-5 and TRBJ2-4 provide the parts outside the CDR3, is DAGVTQSPTHLIKTRGQQVTLRCSPISGHKSVSWYQQVLGQGPQFIFQYYEKEERGRGNFPDRFSARQFPNYSSELNVNALLLGDSALYLCASSSTDGGIQYFGAGTRLSVL.

This chain joins TRBV7-2 and TRBJ2-7, with 9 bases fitting TRBD2. This CDR3 has 15 residues. CDR1 and CDR2 (germline): SGHTA, FQGNSA. With 4 bases clipped from V and 2 bases from J, the junction kept 6 bases outside the gene matches. The CDR3 bases are TGTGCCAGCAGCTCGGGACTAGCTACTACCTACGAGCAGTACTTC. The encoded protein is CASSSGLATTYEQYF.

The table lists this clonotype with many counts. The chain links TRBV27 to TRBJ2-3; 11 nucleotides match TRBD2. V was clipped by 3 bases and J by 0 bases; unmatched bases: 8. CDR3 size: 18 residues. Germline V gene lookup returns CDR1 MNHEY and CDR2 SMNVEV (reference sequence). The CDR3 DNA is TGTGCCAGCAGTTTTAGGGTAGCGGGGGGGGCTAGCACAGATACGCAGTATTTT. Translated: CASSFRVAGGASTDTQYF.

This clonotype showed up many times. With a much larger clone just one base away, this may be a read error. This chain connects TRBV15 to TRBJ2-5, with 7 bases matching TRBD1. Losses at the gene ends were 1 base for V and 11 bases for J; bases not matched to a gene: 10. Germline V gene data show CDR1 as LNHNV and CDR2 as YYDKDF (reference sequence). The CDR3 has 14 amino acids. This CDR3 is CATSRGTGRYEQYF. Here the CDR3 DNA reads TGTGCCACCAGCAGAGGGACAGGTCGTTATGAGCAGTACTTC.

The chain employs TRBV30 and TRBJ2-3, with TRBD1 matching 7 bases. CDR1 and CDR2 (germline): GTSNPN, SVGIG (reference sequence). V was clipped by 3 bases and J by 2 bases; unmatched bases: 8. CDR3 length: 15 residues. CDR3 sequence: CAWSVGQSFTDTQYF. DNA of the CDR3: TGTGCCTGGAGCGTGGGACAGAGCTTCACAGATACGCAGTATTTT.

The chain couples TRBV5-4 to TRBJ1-1; TRBD1 is a possible D gene (6 bases). With 3 bases removed from V and 0 bases from J, the gap between germline ends came to 12 bases. This CDR3 region has 15 residues. The germline CDR1 and CDR2 sequences are SGHNT and YYREEE (reference sequence). CDR3 sequence reads: CASSSGHSMNTEAFF. For the CDR3, the DNA is TGTGCCAGCAGCTCGGGACACTCCATGAACACTGAAGCTTTCTTT. The complete variable domain, with remaining parts taken from reference TRBV5-4 and TRBJ1-1, reads ETGVTQSPTHLIKTRGQQVTLRCSSQSGHNTVSWYQQALGQGPQFIFQYYREEENGRGNFPPRFSGLQFPNYSSELNVNALELDDSALYLCASSSGHSMNTEAFFGQGTRLTVV.

This clonotype was detected only a few times. The chain combines TRBV30 with TRBJ2-7, with D perhaps TRBD1 or TRBD2 (5 bases each). The CDR3 runs 14 residues. Germline V lookup: CDR1 GTSNPN, CDR2 SVGIG (reference sequence). V was shortened by 4 bases and J by 5 bases, with 18 bases between the two germline ends. The CDR3 region has the DNA TGTGCCTGGACCTCCGGGACGGCCCCTGACGAGCAGTACTTC. Its translation is CAWTSGTAPDEQYF.

This clonotype was observed at least ten times. The rearrangement links TRBV20-1 to TRBJ2-5; no clear D gene. Trimming left V 6 bases short and J 0 bases short, with 14 bases between. The germline V gene encodes CDR1 DFQATT and CDR2 SNEGSKA (reference sequence). The CDR3 has 14 amino acids. CDR3 in amino acids: CSATQSGNQETQYF. The DNA of the CDR3 is TGCAGTGCCACTCAGTCCGGCAACCAAGAGACCCAGTACTTC.

This clonotype appeared many times. The V and J genes are TRBV6-6 and TRBJ2-7; D gene uncertain. V gave up 6 bases and J gave up 0 bases, with 6 bases separating them. The CDR3 spans 12 residues. Germline assignment: CDR1 MNHNY and CDR2 SVGAGI (reference sequence). In DNA form, the CDR3 reads TGTGCCAGCAGACGGGCCTCCTACGAGCAGTACTTC. It codes for CASRRASYEQYF.

This clonotype came up a few times. This may stem from a read error, because a much larger clone lies one nucleotide away. The chain is built from TRBV6-2 or TRBV6-3 and TRBJ2-5, with D possibly TRBD2 on 6 matching bases. The CDR3 totals 12 residues. In germline, CDR1 is MNHEY, CDR2 SVGEGT. Trimming cost V 5 bases and J 11 bases, with 15 bases left between them. For the CDR3, the DNA is TGTGCCAGCAGTATCAGGAGGGATGAGCAGTACTTC. Translated, it gives CASSIRRDEQYF.

This clonotype was observed a single time. The chain joins TRBV18 to TRBJ1-4; unclear D gene. Trimming shortened V by 3 bases and J by 8 bases, and 10 bases separated the two germline ends. The CDR3 covers 13 residues. Germline values: CDR1 KGHSH, CDR2 LQKENI. CDR3 loop: CASSPGLEEKLFF. CDR3 sequence (DNA): TGTGCCAGCTCACCGGGATTAGAAGAAAAACTGTTTTTT.

This clonotype has a count of ten or more. This CDR3 is CASSLGTGAGYGYTF. The CDR3 nucleotides read TGTGCCAGCAGCCTGGGGACAGGAGCCGGCTATGGCTACACCTTC. The chain combines TRBV13 with TRBJ1-2, with 8 bases identical to TRBD1. Germline values: CDR1 PRHDT, CDR2 FYEKMQ (reference sequence). V lost 5 bases to trimming and J lost 4 bases; unmatched junction nucleotides: 9. The CDR3 is 15 residues long. The full variable domain, in which reference TRBV13 and TRBJ1-2 provide the parts outside the CDR3, is AAGVIQSPRHLIKEKRETATLKCYPIPRHDTVYWYQQGPGQDPQFLISFYEKMQSDKGSIPDRFSAQQFSDYHSELNMSSLELGDSALYFCASSLGTGAGYGYTFGSGTRLTVV.

This clonotype was counted many times. The V and J genes are TRBV7-2 and TRBJ2-3, with TRBD2 identical over 11 bases. The CDR3 has 16 residues. The J segment lost 4 bases and the V segment lost 4 bases, leaving 7 bases of the junction unmatched. Germline V lookup: CDR1 SGHTA, CDR2 FQGNSA. The CDR3 loop reads CASSYRLAGYSDTQYF. CDR3 sequence (DNA): TGTGCCAGCAGCTATCGACTAGCGGGGTACTCAGATACGCAGTATTTT. Looking up the rest from reference TRBV7-2 and TRBJ2-3 gives the full variable domain: GAGVSQSPSNKVTEKGKDVELRCDPISGHTALYWYRQSLGQGLEFLIYFQGNSAPDKSGLPSDRFSAERTGGSVSTLTIQRTQQEDSAVYLCASSYRLAGYSDTQYFGPGTRLTVL.

This clonotype was seen many times. At one end the junction does not follow the germline gene, possibly because of a read error. J is TRBJ2-5 and V is TRBV7-7; 8 bases map to TRBD2. There are 15 residues in the CDR3. CDR1 and CDR2 from the germline V gene are SSHAT and FNYEAQ (reference sequence). The CDR3 DNA reads as TGTGCTAGCAGCTCCCGGGAGGGAGGGTTGGAGACCCAGTACTTC. Protein product: CASSSREGGLETQYF.

Notes on this clonotype: At one of its ends the junction is not consistent with the germline gene, which may arise from a read error. The chain combines TRBV7-2 with TRBJ2-5; tentatively, D is TRBD1 or TRBD2 (5 bases each). The J call may be wrong; the DNA end is better matched by TRBJ2-1. Germline CDR1 reads SGHTA; CDR2 reads FQGNSA. The CDR3 is made up of 16 amino acids. The CDR3 nucleotides read TGTGTCAGCAGCTTAGGGCCAGGGAGAGGCCAAGAGACCCAGTTCTTC. Its protein product is CVSSLGPGRGQETQFF.

This clonotype was recorded at least ten times. This chain joins TRBV11-2 and TRBJ2-7; 8 bases match TRBD1. CDR3 length equals 15 residues. Germline trimming cut 4 bases from V and 3 bases from J; bases unmatched to any gene: 8. Germline V gene sequence: CDR1 SGHAT, CDR2 FQNNGV. The CDR3 is CASSSDRVLVYEQYF. The CDR3 DNA sequence: TGTGCCAGCAGCTCGGACAGGGTTTTAGTCTACGAGCAGTACTTC.

This sequence joins TRBV4-2 and TRBJ2-1, with 14 positions matching TRBD2. This CDR3 spans 15 amino acids. Germline CDR1 and CDR2: LGHNA and YNFKEQ. Unmatched junction bases numbered 8, after V lost 4 bases and J lost 12 bases. The CDR3 region is CASSPGTSGSYRQFF. The CDR3 nucleotides read TGTGCCAGCAGCCCCGGGACTAGCGGGAGTTACCGGCAGTTCTTC.

This clonotype was recorded at least ten times. V gene TRBV12-3 or TRBV12-4 combines with J gene TRBJ2-5; 12 nucleotides line up with TRBD2. The V segment lost 1 base and the J segment 1 base; nucleotides outside the gene matches: 1. This CDR3 has 16 residues. The CDR3 region is CASSLGLAGVQETQYF. CDR3 sequence (DNA): TGTGCCAGCAGTTTAGGACTAGCGGGAGTCCAAGAGACCCAGTACTTC.

The chain combines TRBV7-2 with TRBJ2-2; 10 bases agree with TRBD2. Germline trimming cut 2 bases from V and 4 bases from J; bases unmatched to any gene: 4. CDR3 length equals 16 residues. The germline V gene encodes CDR1 SGHTA and CDR2 FQGNSA. The CDR3 DNA follows: TGTGCCAGCAGCTTATGGAGCGGGGGGGCCACCGGGGAGCTGTTTTTT. It encodes CASSLWSGGATGELFF. The full variable domain, its missing parts supplied by reference TRBV7-2 and TRBJ2-2, is GAGVSQSPSNKVTEKGKDVELRCDPISGHTALYWYRQSLGQGLEFLIYFQGNSAPDKSGLPSDRFSAERTGGSVSTLTIQRTQQEDSAVYLCASSLWSGGATGELFFGEGSRLTVL.

As regards this clonotype: This may come from a read error, since a much larger clone is one base off. The V call is TRBV2, the J call TRBJ2-6; 8 bases align to TRBD1. Germline V gene sequence: CDR1 SNHLY, CDR2 FYNNEI. The CDR3 runs 17 residues. CDR3 in DNA: TGTGCCATCCCCGGGACAGGAGTGACCTCTGGGGCCAACGTCCTGATTTTC. Amino acids: CAIPGTGVTSGANVLIF.

The V gene is TRBV7-2, the J gene TRBJ2-4, with D maybe TRBD2 (6 bases). Trimming pared 1 base from V and 13 bases from J, leaving 20 bases between. The germline V gene encodes CDR1 SGHTA and CDR2 FQGNSA. This CDR3 is built from 15 residues. The CDR3 coding sequence is TGTGCCAGCAGCTTAGTGAGGGGACTGTACAATGAGCAGTACTTC. Translated, it gives CASSLVRGLYNEQYF.

With regard to this clonotype: This clone may be a read error of a much larger clone one base away. The chain combines TRBV20-1 with TRBJ1-2, with D perhaps matching TRBD1 (5 bases). Germline V gives CDR1 DFQATT, CDR2 SNEGSKA (reference sequence). The CDR3 totals 16 residues. Trimming took 0 bases from V and 7 from J, leaving 21 bases between them. CDR3 coding DNA: TGCAGTGCTAGAGAGAATAGGGCCGGGGCTGGGACTGGCTACACCTTC. Protein product: CSARENRAGAGTGYTF.

Regarding this clonotype: This may arise from a read error, as a much more abundant clone is one base away. V gene TRBV12-3 or TRBV12-4 combines with J gene TRBJ1-2, with 12 positions matching TRBD1. This CDR3 has 14 residues. The CDR3 DNA reads TGTGCCGGCAGAGGGACAGGGGGCGTCGATGGCTACACCTTC. It encodes CAGRGTGGVDGYTF.